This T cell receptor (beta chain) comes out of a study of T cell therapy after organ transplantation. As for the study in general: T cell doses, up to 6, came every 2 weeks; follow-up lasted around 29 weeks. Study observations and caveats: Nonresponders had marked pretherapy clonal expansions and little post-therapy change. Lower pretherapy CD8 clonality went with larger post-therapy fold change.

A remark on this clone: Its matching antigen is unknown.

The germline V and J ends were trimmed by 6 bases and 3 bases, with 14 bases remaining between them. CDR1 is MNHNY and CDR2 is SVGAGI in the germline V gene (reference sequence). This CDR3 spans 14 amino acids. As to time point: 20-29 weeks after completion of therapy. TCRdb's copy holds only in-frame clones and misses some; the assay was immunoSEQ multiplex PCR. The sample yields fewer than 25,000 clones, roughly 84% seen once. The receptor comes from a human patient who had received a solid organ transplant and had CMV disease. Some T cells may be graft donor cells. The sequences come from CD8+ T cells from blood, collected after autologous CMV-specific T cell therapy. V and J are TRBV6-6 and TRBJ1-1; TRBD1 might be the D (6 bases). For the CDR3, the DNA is TGTGCCAGCAGACTGGGGACATCGCACACTGAAGCTTTCTTT. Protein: CASRLGTSHTEAFF.